This T cell receptor (beta chain) was sequenced during a study of T cells in Graves' hyperthyroidism and ophthalmopathy. Notes on the study in general: Blood also showed most of the thyroid clonotypes that were expanded above 0.001.

Authors of the study amplified TCR beta CDR3 regions from RNA transcripts. First-round RT-PCR of the TCR CDR3 relied on the HTBI primer set. TCRdb reprocessed the multiplex PCR reads via MiXCR and lists one record per CDR3 protein. The sample has 300,000 to 350,000 distinct CDR3 sequences; about 20% are singletons. Stable Graves' hyperthyroidism denoted no ophthalmopathy progression over 18 months. Exclusion criteria comprised uncontrolled infection, other autoimmune disease, pregnancy or lactation. Germline CDR1 and CDR2: LNHDA and SQIVND (reference sequence). With 3 bases removed from V and 7 bases from J, the gap between germline ends came to 7 bases. The CDR3 runs to 12 residues. Concerning this clonotype itself: Its antigen is undetermined.

The TCR originated in a woman between 50 and 59 years old with Graves' hyperthyroidism. V is TRBV19 and J is TRBJ2-1; no definite D call. The specimen was blood. The CDR3: CASSIQENEQFF. The CDR3 coding sequence is TGTGCCAGTAGTATTCAGGAAAATGAGCAGTTCTTC.